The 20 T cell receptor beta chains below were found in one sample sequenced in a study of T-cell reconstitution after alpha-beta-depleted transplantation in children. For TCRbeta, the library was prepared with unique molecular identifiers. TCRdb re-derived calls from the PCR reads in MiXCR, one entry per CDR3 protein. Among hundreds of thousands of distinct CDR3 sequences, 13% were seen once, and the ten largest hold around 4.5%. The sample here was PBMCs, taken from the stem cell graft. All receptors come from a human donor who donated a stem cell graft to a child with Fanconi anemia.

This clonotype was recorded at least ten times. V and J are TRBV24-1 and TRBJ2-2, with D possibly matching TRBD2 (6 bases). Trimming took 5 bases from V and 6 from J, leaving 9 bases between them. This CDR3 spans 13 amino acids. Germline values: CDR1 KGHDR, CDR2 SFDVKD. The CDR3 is CATSGPGAGELFF. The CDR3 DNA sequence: TGTGCCACCAGTGGACCGGGGGCCGGGGAGCTGTTTTTT.

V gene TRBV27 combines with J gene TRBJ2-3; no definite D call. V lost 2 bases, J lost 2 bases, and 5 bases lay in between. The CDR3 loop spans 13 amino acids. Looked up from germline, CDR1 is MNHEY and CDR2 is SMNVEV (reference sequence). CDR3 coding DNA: TGTGCCAGCAGTTTACGGGTCACAGATACGCAGTATTTT. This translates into CASSLRVTDTQYF.

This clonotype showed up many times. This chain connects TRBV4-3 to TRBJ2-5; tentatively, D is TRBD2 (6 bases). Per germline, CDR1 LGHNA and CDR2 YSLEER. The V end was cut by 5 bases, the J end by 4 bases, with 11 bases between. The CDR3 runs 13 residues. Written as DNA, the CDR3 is TGCGCCAGCAGCACCGGACTAAGAGAGACCCAGTACTTC. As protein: CASSTGLRETQYF.

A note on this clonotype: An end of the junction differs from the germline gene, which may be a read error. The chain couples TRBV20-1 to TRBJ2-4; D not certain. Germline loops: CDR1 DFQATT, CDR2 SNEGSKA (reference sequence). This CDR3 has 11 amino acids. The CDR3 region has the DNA TGCAGTGCTAGAGAGATCCCCTTCCCGAACTTC. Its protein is CSAREIPFPNF.

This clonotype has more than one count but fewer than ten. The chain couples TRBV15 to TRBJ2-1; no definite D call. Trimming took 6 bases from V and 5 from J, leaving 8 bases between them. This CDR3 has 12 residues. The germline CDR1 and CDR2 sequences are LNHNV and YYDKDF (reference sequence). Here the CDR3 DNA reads TGTGCCACCAGTCACAGAGACAATGAGCAGTTCTTC. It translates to CATSHRDNEQFF.

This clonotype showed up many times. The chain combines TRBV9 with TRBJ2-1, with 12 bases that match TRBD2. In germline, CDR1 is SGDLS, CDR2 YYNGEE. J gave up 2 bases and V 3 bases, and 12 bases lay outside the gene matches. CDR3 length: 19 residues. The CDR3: CASSATGTSGLYTYNEQFF. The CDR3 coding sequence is TGTGCCAGCAGCGCTACCGGGACTAGCGGGTTATACACCTACAATGAGCAGTTCTTC. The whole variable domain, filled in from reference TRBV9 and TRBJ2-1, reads DSGVTQTPKHLITATGQRVTLRCSPRSGDLSVYWYQQSLDQGLQFLIQYYNGEERAKGNILERFSAQQFPDLHSELNLSSLELGDSALYFCASSATGTSGLYTYNEQFFGPGTRLTVL.

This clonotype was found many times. The CDR3 protein is CSARSFETGNTEAFF. CDR3 sequence (DNA): TGCAGTGCTAGATCTTTCGAGACAGGGAACACTGAAGCTTTCTTT. The chain recombines TRBV20-1 with TRBJ1-1, with D maybe TRBD1 (6 bases). The CDR3 consists of 15 residues. V shed 2 bases and J shed 1 base, with 14 bases lying between them. In germline, CDR1 is DFQATT, CDR2 SNEGSKA (reference sequence).

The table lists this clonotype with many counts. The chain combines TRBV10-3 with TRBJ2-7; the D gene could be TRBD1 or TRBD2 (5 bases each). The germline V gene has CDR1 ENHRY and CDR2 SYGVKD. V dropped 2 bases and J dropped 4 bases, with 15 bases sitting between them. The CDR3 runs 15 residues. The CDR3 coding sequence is TGTGCCATCAGTGAGAGGCCAGGGAGTGGTTACGAGCAGTACTTC. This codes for CAISERPGSGYEQYF.

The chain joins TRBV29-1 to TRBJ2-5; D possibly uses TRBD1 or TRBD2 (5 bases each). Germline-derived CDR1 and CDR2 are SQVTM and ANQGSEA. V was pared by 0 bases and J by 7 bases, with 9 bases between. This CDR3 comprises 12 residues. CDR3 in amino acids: CSVEEGRGTQYF. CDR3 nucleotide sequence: TGCAGCGTTGAAGAGGGACGAGGGACCCAGTACTTC.

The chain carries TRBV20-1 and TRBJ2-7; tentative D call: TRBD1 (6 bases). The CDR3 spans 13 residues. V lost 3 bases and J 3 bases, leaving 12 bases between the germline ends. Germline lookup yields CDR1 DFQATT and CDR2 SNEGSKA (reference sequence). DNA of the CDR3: TGCAGTGCTAGCTTTTCACAGGGCTACGAGCAGTACTTC. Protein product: CSASFSQGYEQYF.

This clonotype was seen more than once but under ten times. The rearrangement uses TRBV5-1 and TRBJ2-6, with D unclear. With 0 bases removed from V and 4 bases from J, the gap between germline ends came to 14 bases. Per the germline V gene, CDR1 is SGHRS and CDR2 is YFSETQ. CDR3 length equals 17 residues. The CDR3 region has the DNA TGCGCCAGCAGCTTGGACCCGGCTGGGTCGGGGGCCAACGTCCTGACTTTC. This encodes CASSLDPAGSGANVLTF. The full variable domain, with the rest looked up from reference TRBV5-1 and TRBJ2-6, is KAGVTQTPRYLIKTRGQQVTLSCSPISGHRSVSWYQQTPGQGLQFLFEYFSETQRNKGNFPGRFSGRQFSNSRSEMNVSTLELGDSALYLCASSLDPAGSGANVLTFGAGSRLTVL.

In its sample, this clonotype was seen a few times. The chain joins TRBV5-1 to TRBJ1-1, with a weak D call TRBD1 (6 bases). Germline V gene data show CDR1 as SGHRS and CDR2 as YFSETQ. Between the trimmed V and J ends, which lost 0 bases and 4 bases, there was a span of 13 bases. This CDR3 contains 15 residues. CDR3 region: CASSLEGVLGTEAFF. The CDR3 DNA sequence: TGCGCCAGCAGCTTGGAGGGGGTTTTGGGCACTGAAGCTTTCTTT. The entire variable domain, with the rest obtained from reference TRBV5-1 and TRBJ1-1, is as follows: KAGVTQTPRYLIKTRGQQVTLSCSPISGHRSVSWYQQTPGQGLQFLFEYFSETQRNKGNFPGRFSGRQFSNSRSEMNVSTLELGDSALYLCASSLEGVLGTEAFFGQGTRLTVV.

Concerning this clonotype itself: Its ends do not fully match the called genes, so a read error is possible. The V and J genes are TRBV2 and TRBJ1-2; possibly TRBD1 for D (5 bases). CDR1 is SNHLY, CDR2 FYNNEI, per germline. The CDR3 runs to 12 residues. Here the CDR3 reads CASSEVGRVLYF. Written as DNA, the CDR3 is TGTGCCAGCAGTGAAGTCGGCAGGGTTTTATATTTC.

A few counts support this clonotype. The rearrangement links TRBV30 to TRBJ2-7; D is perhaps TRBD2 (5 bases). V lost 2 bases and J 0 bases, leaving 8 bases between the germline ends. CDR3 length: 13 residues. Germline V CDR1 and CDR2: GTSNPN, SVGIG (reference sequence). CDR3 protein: CAWSLGSSYEQYF. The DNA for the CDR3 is TGTGCCTGGAGTTTAGGGAGCTCCTACGAGCAGTACTTC.

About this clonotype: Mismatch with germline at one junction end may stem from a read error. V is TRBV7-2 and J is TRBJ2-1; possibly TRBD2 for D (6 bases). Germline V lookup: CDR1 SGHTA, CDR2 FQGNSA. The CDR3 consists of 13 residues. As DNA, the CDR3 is TGTGCCAGCAGCTTAGCAGGCGGGACGCCAACAAACTTC. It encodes CASSLAGGTPTNF.

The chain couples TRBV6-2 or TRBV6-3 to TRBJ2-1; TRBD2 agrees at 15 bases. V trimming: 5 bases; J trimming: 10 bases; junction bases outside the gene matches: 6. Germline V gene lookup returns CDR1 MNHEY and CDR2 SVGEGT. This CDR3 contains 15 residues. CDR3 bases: TGTGCCAGCAGTCCCTCCGGGACTAGCGGGGGGGAGCAGTTCTTC. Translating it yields CASSPSGTSGGEQFF.

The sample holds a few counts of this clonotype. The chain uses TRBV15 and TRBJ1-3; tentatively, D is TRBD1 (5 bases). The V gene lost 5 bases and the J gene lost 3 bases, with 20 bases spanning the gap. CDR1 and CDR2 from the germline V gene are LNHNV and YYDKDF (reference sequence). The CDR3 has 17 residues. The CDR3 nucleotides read TGTGCCACCAGCCTGCCGACGGGGCCGGGAAGTGGAAACACCATATATTTT. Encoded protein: CATSLPTGPGSGNTIYF.

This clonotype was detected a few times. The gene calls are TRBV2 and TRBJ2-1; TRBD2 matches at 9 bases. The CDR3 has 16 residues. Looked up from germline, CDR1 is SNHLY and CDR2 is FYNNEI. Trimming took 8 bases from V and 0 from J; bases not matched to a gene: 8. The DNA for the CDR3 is TGTGCCAGCGGGACTAGCCCTTTGAGCTCCTACAATGAGCAGTTCTTC. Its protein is CASGTSPLSSYNEQFF. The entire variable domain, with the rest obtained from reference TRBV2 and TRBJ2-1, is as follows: EPEVTQTPSHQVTQMGQEVILRCVPISNHLYFYWYRQILGQKVEFLVSFYNNEISEKSEIFDDQFSVERPDGSNFTLKIRSTKLEDSAMYFCASGTSPLSSYNEQFFGPGTRLTVL.

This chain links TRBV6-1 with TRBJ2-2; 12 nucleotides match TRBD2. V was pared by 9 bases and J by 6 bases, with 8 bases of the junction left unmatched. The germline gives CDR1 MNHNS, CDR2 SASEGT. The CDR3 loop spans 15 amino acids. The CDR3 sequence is CASQPSGGAAGELFF. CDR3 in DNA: TGTGCCAGTCAACCTAGCGGGGGGGCAGCCGGGGAGCTGTTTTTT.

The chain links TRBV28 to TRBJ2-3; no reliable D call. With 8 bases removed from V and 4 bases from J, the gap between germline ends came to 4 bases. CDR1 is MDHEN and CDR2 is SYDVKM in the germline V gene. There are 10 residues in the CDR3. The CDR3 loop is CASGPDTQYF. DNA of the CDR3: TGTGCCAGCGGTCCAGATACGCAGTATTTT.